Shown below are 25 T cell receptor beta chains from a single sample sequenced in a study of T cells in Graves' hyperthyroidism and ophthalmopathy. What was amplified from RNA transcripts were TCR beta CDR3 regions. Primed by the HTBI set, a first-round RT-PCR was run on the TCR CDR3. TCRdb re-derived calls from the multiplex PCR reads in MiXCR, one entry per CDR3 protein. The table has 540,000 or so distinct CDR3 sequences, around a sixth seen once. The sequencing sample was made of blood. The receptors shown here come from a woman aged 30 to 39 with Graves' hyperthyroidism.

This clonotype was recorded a few times. This sequence may be a read error, since a much larger clone differs from it by one base. The chain uses TRBV28 and TRBJ1-5, with TRBD1 as a possible D gene (6 bases). From germline, CDR1 is MDHEN and CDR2 SYDVKM. The CDR3 is made up of 14 amino acids. The V end was cut by 7 bases, the J end by 3 bases, with 13 bases between. In nucleotides, the CDR3 is TGTGCCAGCAAGTCGGCAGGGGCCAATCAGCCCCAGCATTTT. Translated: CASKSAGANQPQHF.

This clonotype was seen a handful of times. J is TRBJ2-4 and V is TRBV5-6; 8 positions agree with TRBD1. J gave up 9 bases and V 4 bases, and 12 bases lay outside the gene matches. The CDR3 totals 15 residues. The germline V gene encodes CDR1 SGHDT and CDR2 YYEEEE. The CDR3 sequence is CASSIHPRQGSIQYF. The CDR3, as DNA: TGTGCCAGCAGCATACATCCGAGACAGGGGAGCATTCAGTACTTC.

This chain connects TRBV10-2 to TRBJ2-4, with D perhaps TRBD2 (5 bases). The J call could be wrong; TRBJ2-1 is a better fit for the DNA end. Germline assignment: CDR1 WSHSY and CDR2 SAAADI. The CDR3 contains 13 residues. This CDR3 reads CASSDAGHALQFF. In nucleotides, the CDR3 is TGCGCCAGCAGTGATGCGGGCCACGCCCTTCAGTTCTTC.

This clonotype was observed a few times. V is TRBV3-1 and J is TRBJ1-2, with 7 bases matching TRBD1. Looked up from germline, CDR1 is LGHDT and CDR2 is YNNKEL (reference sequence). The V gene end was trimmed by 3 bases and the J gene end by 9 bases; junction bases not matched to a gene: 1. The CDR3 extends over 11 amino acids. The CDR3 is CASSQDRRYTF. As DNA, the CDR3 is TGTGCCAGCAGCCAGGACAGGCGCTACACCTTC.

This clonotype was observed at least ten times. The J gene is TRBJ1-4, the V gene TRBV7-2, with 7 bases identical to TRBD1. The CDR3 has 18 amino acids. Germline values: CDR1 SGHTA, CDR2 FQGNSA. V gave up 4 bases and J gave up 3 bases; unmatched junction bases: 14. CDR3 coding DNA: TGTGCCAGCAGCTCGCCGGGACAGTCCTCCCCCGCTAATGAAAAACTGTTTTTT. It codes for CASSSPGQSSPANEKLFF.

The V and J genes are TRBV10-3 and TRBJ2-1; weak D call: TRBD2 (5 bases). Trimming removed 6 bases at V and 10 bases at J, with 10 bases between. CDR3 size: 11 residues. The V gene's germline CDR1 is ENHRY and CDR2 SYGVKD. In DNA, the CDR3 is TGTGCCATCAGCGGACTGGAAGAGCAGTTCTTC. Translated, it gives CAISGLEEQFF.

This clonotype was recorded at least ten times. J is TRBJ1-1 and V is TRBV20-1; perhaps TRBD1 as D (6 bases). The CDR3 length is 16 residues. V was pared by 2 bases and J by 3 bases, with 19 bases between. Germline V CDR1 and CDR2: DFQATT, SNEGSKA (reference sequence). CDR3 coding DNA: TGCAGTGCTAGACACCGACAGGTAGGGTGGTACACTGAAGCTTTCTTT. Protein sequence: CSARHRQVGWYTEAFF.

This clonotype was seen many times. V usage is TRBV6-1 and J usage is TRBJ2-6; D not resolved. V was trimmed by 5 bases and J by 3 bases, leaving 14 bases between them. This CDR3 region has 16 residues. Germline assignment: CDR1 MNHNS and CDR2 SASEGT. The CDR3 coding sequence is TGTGCCAGCAGTAACCTCCAGGTAGATGGGGCCAACGTCCTGACTTTC. Its protein product is CASSNLQVDGANVLTF.

This clonotype was seen ten or more times. The V call is TRBV5-1, the J call TRBJ2-3, with D uncertain. This CDR3 spans 14 amino acids. Germline lookup yields CDR1 SGHRS and CDR2 YFSETQ. V was shortened by 4 bases and J by 2 bases, with 11 bases between the two germline ends. The CDR3 DNA sequence: TGCGCCAGCAGCCAGGCCTTATCCACAGATACGCAGTATTTT. Amino acids: CASSQALSTDTQYF.

This chain links TRBV19 with TRBJ1-5; TRBD1 aligns across 8 bases. Unmatched junction bases numbered 9, after V lost 4 bases and J lost 4 bases. This CDR3 spans 16 amino acids. Per germline, CDR1 LNHDA and CDR2 SQIVND (reference sequence). CDR3 loop: CASSNAGTGLNQPQHF. The DNA of the CDR3 is TGTGCCAGTAGTAACGCCGGGACAGGTCTTAATCAGCCCCAGCATTTT.

This clonotype has only a few counts. CDR3 DNA: TGTGCCAGCAGGCTCAGCGGGCTAATGTACGAGCAGTACTTC. Protein: CASRLSGLMYEQYF. The rearrangement links TRBV6-1 to TRBJ2-7; possible D gene TRBD2, 6 bases. This CDR3 region has 14 residues. V dropped 6 bases and J dropped 4 bases, with 16 bases sitting between them. Germline CDR1 reads MNHNS; CDR2 reads SASEGT.

The table lists this clonotype with many counts. This chain connects TRBV18 to TRBJ2-5, with D uncertain. Germline V CDR1 and CDR2: KGHSH, LQKENI. Deletions cut 6 bases from V and 0 bases from J, with 11 bases between. This CDR3 comprises 14 residues. The CDR3: CASSDVRYQETQYF. CDR3 DNA: TGTGCCAGCTCGGACGTTCGGTACCAAGAGACCCAGTACTTC.

Only a few counts were recorded for this clonotype. The chain couples TRBV5-1 to TRBJ2-1, with 8 bases lining up with TRBD2. V shed 0 bases, J shed 2 bases, and the junction held 4 bases outside the gene matches. CDR3 length: 16 residues. Germline V gene lookup returns CDR1 SGHRS and CDR2 YFSETQ. CDR3 loop: CASSLGLGRAYNEQFF. The DNA of the CDR3 is TGCGCCAGCAGCTTGGGTCTCGGGAGGGCCTACAATGAGCAGTTCTTC.

The V gene is TRBV11-3, the J gene TRBJ2-3; TRBD2 matches 11 bases. The CDR3 has 15 residues. In germline, CDR1 is SGHNT, CDR2 YENEEA. V lost 3 bases to trimming and J lost 6 bases; unmatched junction nucleotides: 5. The CDR3 DNA reads as TGTGCCAGCAGCTTCTCTAGCGGGAGGTTGGATACGCAGTATTTT. Protein: CASSFSSGRLDTQYF.

The V and J genes are TRBV9 and TRBJ2-1; 15 nucleotides align to TRBD2. J was trimmed by 7 bases and V by 7 bases; bases with no gene match: 9. The germline gives CDR1 SGDLS, CDR2 YYNGEE. CDR3 size: 16 residues. CDR3 amino acids: CASASGTSGRRNEQFF. CDR3 DNA: TGTGCCAGCGCCTCCGGGACTAGCGGGAGGAGAAATGAGCAGTTCTTC.

This clonotype was observed at least ten times. The gene calls are TRBV28 and TRBJ2-7, with 13 bases aligning to TRBD2. Germline CDR1 MDHEN, CDR2 SYDVKM. The CDR3 spans 17 residues. Unmatched junction bases numbered 7, after V lost 4 bases and J lost 1 base. CDR3 sequence reads: CASSSRTSGSWSYEQYF. CDR3 sequence (DNA): TGTGCCAGCAGTTCCCGGACTAGCGGGAGCTGGTCCTACGAGCAGTACTTC.

This clonotype was counted only a few times. This rearrangement joins TRBV20-1 to TRBJ2-2, with a tentative D call TRBD2 (6 bases). The CDR3 extends over 14 amino acids. V shed 5 bases and J shed 13 bases, with 23 bases lying between them. CDR1 is DFQATT, CDR2 SNEGSKA, per germline (reference sequence). CDR3 nucleotides: TGCAGTGCTCCCGGAGGGACCGGTGGGTCGGGGCTGTTTTTT. This sequence encodes CSAPGGTGGSGLFF.

The chain combines TRBV6-2 or TRBV6-3 with TRBJ2-3, with D perhaps TRBD1 (6 bases). Germline V gene data show CDR1 as MNHEY and CDR2 as SVGEGT. The germline V and J ends were trimmed by 6 bases and 14 bases, with 27 bases remaining between them. This CDR3 is 15 amino acids long. The CDR3 here is CASRLKLLYRASMYF. CDR3 DNA: TGTGCCAGCAGACTTAAGTTACTGTACAGGGCGTCGATGTATTTT.

Ten or more counts support this clonotype. The chain is built from TRBV5-1 and TRBJ2-7, with D possibly TRBD1 on 6 matching bases. V lost 4 bases to trimming and J lost 4 bases, with 12 bases between them. In germline, CDR1 is SGHRS, CDR2 YFSETQ. The CDR3 loop spans 13 amino acids. The CDR3 reads CASSIGQPYEQYF. Written as DNA, the CDR3 is TGCGCCAGCAGCATTGGACAGCCGTACGAGCAGTACTTC.

This clonotype was counted many times. In DNA form, the CDR3 reads TGTGCCAGCGGTGGGCAGAGGTACCTGGCGTACGAGCAGTACTTC. Translated, it gives CASGGQRYLAYEQYF. The V call is TRBV6-1, the J call TRBJ2-7; no firm D call. The germline V gene encodes CDR1 MNHNS and CDR2 SASEGT. Trimming stripped 8 bases from V and 4 bases from J, with 21 bases between. CDR3 length: 15 residues.

In its sample, this clonotype was seen a few times. The DNA for the CDR3 is TGTGCCAGCAGAGTCTCAGCGGCGGTAATAGGGGAGCAGTACTTC. Translation: CASRVSAAVIGEQYF. The V and J genes are TRBV6-1 and TRBJ2-7; D possibly corresponds to TRBD2 (5 bases). The CDR3 spans 15 residues. Germline V gene data show CDR1 as MNHNS and CDR2 as SASEGT. V was cut by 6 bases and J by 7 bases, with 22 bases left in between.

The chain is built from TRBV5-4 and TRBJ1-2; 7 positions agree with TRBD1. Germline V gives CDR1 SGHNT, CDR2 YYREEE (reference sequence). There are 14 residues in the CDR3. V trimming: 5 bases; J trimming: 8 bases; junction bases outside the gene matches: 12. The CDR3 here is CASRREGGHLGYTF. The CDR3 nucleotides are TGTGCCAGCAGACGAGAAGGGGGCCATCTAGGCTACACCTTC. Full variable domain (remainder filled in from reference TRBV5-4 and TRBJ1-2): ETGVTQSPTHLIKTRGQQVTLRCSSQSGHNTVSWYQQALGQGPQFIFQYYREEENGRGNFPPRFSGLQFPNYSSELNVNALELDDSALYLCASRREGGHLGYTFGSGTRLTVV.

A remark on this clonotype: Since a much larger clone is just one base distant, this may be a read error. V and J are TRBV15 and TRBJ1-4; D is unresolved. In germline, CDR1 is LNHNV, CDR2 YYDKDF (reference sequence). V lost 0 bases, J lost 12 bases, and 17 bases lay in between. The CDR3 covers 15 residues. The CDR3 DNA sequence: TGTGCCACCAGCAGAGATCCGGGATCGAGCGAAGAACTGTTTTTT. Translating gives CATSRDPGSSEELFF.

This clonotype has a count of ten or more. The V and J genes are TRBV3-1 and TRBJ1-3; tentatively, D is TRBD1 (5 bases). The CDR3 spans 12 residues. Trimming took off 1 base at V and 12 bases at J, with 10 bases between the two ends. CDR1 LGHDT and CDR2 YNNKEL come from the germline V gene (reference sequence). The CDR3 region is CASSQAGVGIYF. CDR3 DNA sequence: TGTGCCAGCAGCCAAGCGGGGGTTGGCATATATTTT.

This clonotype was recorded at least ten times. V gene TRBV5-1 combines with J gene TRBJ1-2; 9 bases are a match to TRBD1. V gave up 1 base and J gave up 8 bases; unmatched junction bases: 3. The CDR3 is made up of 13 amino acids. CDR1 SGHRS and CDR2 YFSETQ come from the germline V gene. The CDR3 nucleotides are TGCGCCAGCAGCTTGACAGGGGGCAACGGCTACACCTTC. It translates to CASSLTGGNGYTF.